This T cell receptor beta chain was found in a study of cytomegalovirus exposure and HLA in healthy donors. Study-wide results and caveats: As was reported, the HLA-A and HLA-B alleles of most subjects were accurately predicted from TCR beta sequences. The investigators catalogued 150 or so TCR beta chains as cytomegalovirus-associated. Highly shared sequence variants in one cluster were likely a sequencing artifact.

Turning to this clone: Its target is not known.

V was pared by 5 bases and J by 7 bases, with 13 bases between. Germline CDR1 is SEHNR and CDR2 is FQNEAQ (reference sequence). This CDR3 spans 13 amino acids. The study ran its PCR with 60 Vbeta and 13 Jbeta primers. Only in-frame clones appear in the TCRdb table, and some are missing; sequencing was by immunoSEQ multiplex PCR. The sample table includes 100,000 to 150,000 clones. Sequencing input: PBMCs. This chain uses TRBV7-9 with TRBJ2-3; D is perhaps TRBD2 (5 bases). The receptor's source is a man between 18 and 35 years old in good health and CMV-seronegative. In nucleotides, the CDR3 is TGTGCCAGCAGCGGGGAGTCCCAGAATACGCAGTATTTT. Amino acid sequence: CASSGESQNTQYF.